The text below deals with one T cell receptor (beta chain). What it recognizes is unknown. TCRdb independently ran MiXCR on the reads; one entry per CDR3 protein. The sample shows some 350,000 distinct CDR3 sequences, 34% of them seen only once. From germline, CDR1 is SQVTM and CDR2 ANQGSEA. V gave up 5 bases and J gave up 3 bases, with 10 bases separating them. The CDR3 length is 12 residues. This sample is part of a study of T cell repertoires in cytomegalovirus infection. Study context: CMV infection together with matching HLA type was indicated by public TCR beta signatures. Broader study findings: Cumulative frequency (of public TCR beta family members) identified carriers of CMV plus the relevant HLA.

This receptor was taken from a human donor in good health (CMV status not recorded). Some clones in this sample may be carry-over from other donors' samples. The rearrangement uses TRBV29-1 and TRBJ1-2; D is ambiguous. The sample was cultured PBMCs, taken from culture after CMV antigen stimulation. CDR3 DNA: TGCAGCGTTACCCAGAACGACTATGGCTACACCTTC. This sequence encodes CSVTQNDYGYTF.